The present T cell receptor beta chain was sequenced within a study of Tregs in tolerant kidney transplant recipients. Study-level results: Validation in larger populations is needed because few patients were studied. The most relevant donor-specific Treg TCRbeta repertoire apparently came from expansion with activated donor B cells.

Measured with immunoSEQ multiplex PCR; TCRdb has only the in-frame clones, and not every one. Of some 88,000 clones in the sample, around 90% were seen once. This CDR3 region has 13 residues. Germline V gene data show CDR1 as SQVTM and CDR2 as ANQGSEA. J lost 11 bases, V lost 0 bases, and 8 bases had no gene match. In regard to this clone: The antigen is unknown.

Unstimulated regulatory T cells (CD4+CD25+CD127-), CD4+CD25- non-regulatory cells, CD4 and CD8 cells were FACS-sorted from thawed PBMCs. This clonotype originated in a human donor in good health. The source material was CD8+ T cells from blood. The chain carries TRBV29-1 and TRBJ2-7; TRBD1 aligns across 9 bases. CDR3 sequence: CSVEDGIRDREYF. The CDR3 DNA sequence: TGCAGCGTTGAAGATGGTATAAGGGACAGGGAGTACTTC.